This T cell receptor (beta chain) emerged from a study of T cell responses to AZD1222 COVID-19 vaccine. The germline gives CDR1 ENHRY, CDR2 SYGVKD. Deletions cut 6 bases from V and 2 bases from J, with 8 bases between. CDR3 length: 14 residues. Measured with immunoSEQ multiplex PCR; TCRdb has only the in-frame clones, and not every one. The sample lists some 200,000 clones; 91% were seen once. Here the sequenced sample was peripheral blood, taken 28 days after the second AZD1222 dose. The TCR originated in an adult who received the AZD1222 COVID-19 vaccine. The chain uses TRBV10-3 and TRBJ1-6; a possible D gene is TRBD1 (5 bases). The CDR3 coding sequence is TGTGCCATCAGCAGGGAACCCTATAATTCACCCCTCCACTTT. Its translation: CAISREPYNSPLHF.